This T cell receptor beta chain is drawn from a study of CD8+ T cells in alopecia areata. Across the whole study: The percentage of affected scalp area served as the score of severity for treated patients.

In each case, RNA was isolated and then reverse transcribed into cDNA as the sequencing template. TCRdb's copy holds only in-frame clones and misses some; the assay was immunoSEQ multiplex PCR. Of some 200,000 clones in the sample, more than 55% are singletons; the top ten hold 3% to 3.5%. Noted treatment: oral pan-JAK inhibitor, 5-10 mg twice daily. The specimen was CD4+ T cells sorted from blood, collected at week 4, from a patient treated with tofacitinib. This clonotype was obtained from a human donor with alopecia areata.

The CDR3 loop reads CALDQGAVTEAFF. The CDR3, as DNA: TGTGCCTTGGACCAGGGGGCAGTCACTGAAGCTTTCTTT. J is TRBJ1-1 and V is TRBV30, with 8 bases lining up with TRBD1. The CDR3 covers 13 residues. The ends lost 7 bases at V and 4 bases at J; junction bases unmatched: 8. Germline lookup yields CDR1 GTSNPN and CDR2 SVGIG (reference sequence).